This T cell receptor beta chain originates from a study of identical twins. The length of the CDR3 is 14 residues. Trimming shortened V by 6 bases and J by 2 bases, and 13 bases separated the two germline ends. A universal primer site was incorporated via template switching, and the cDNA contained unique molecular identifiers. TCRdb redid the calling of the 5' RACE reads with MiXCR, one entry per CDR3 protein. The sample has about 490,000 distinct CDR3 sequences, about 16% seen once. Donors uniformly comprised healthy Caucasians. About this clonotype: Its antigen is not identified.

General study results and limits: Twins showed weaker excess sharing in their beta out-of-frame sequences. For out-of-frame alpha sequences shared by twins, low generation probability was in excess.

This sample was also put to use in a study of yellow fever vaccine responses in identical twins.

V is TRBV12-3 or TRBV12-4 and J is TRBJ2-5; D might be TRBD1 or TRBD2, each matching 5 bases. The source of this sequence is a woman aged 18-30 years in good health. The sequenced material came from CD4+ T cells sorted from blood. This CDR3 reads CASSRDPRQETQYF. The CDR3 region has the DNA TGTGCCAGCAGCCGGGACCCCCGACAAGAGACCCAGTACTTC.